Detailed here is one T cell receptor beta chain. CDR3 length equals 15 residues. Germline CDR1 is LGHDT and CDR2 is YNNKEL (reference sequence). Trimming removed 0 bases at V and 4 bases at J, with 12 bases between. These data originate in a study of control samples from healthy donors and cancer patients. The method was immunoSEQ multiplex PCR; TCRdb's version includes in-frame clones alone and lacks a portion of them. The table shows over 30,000 clones, with 86% occurring only once. V is TRBV3-1 (or the pseudogene TRBV3-2) and J is TRBJ1-2; D remains unclear. The TCR was taken from a woman aged 40 to 50 with lung cancer. The specimen was PBMCs. This CDR3 reads CASSQDSAQSYGYTF. CDR3 sequence (DNA): TGTGCCAGCAGCCAAGATAGCGCGCAGTCCTATGGCTACACCTTC.